Listed below are T cell receptor beta chains from one sample, sequenced in a study of CD8 T cells in Susac syndrome. Each CDR3 protein gets one entry after TCRdb re-called the immunoSEQ multiplex PCR reads with MiXCR. The sample shows some 100,000 distinct CDR3 sequences, approximately 93% of them seen only once. Sequenced material: CD4+ T cells from PBMCs. The receptors originated from a human donor with multiple sclerosis. Both conserved end residues are part of each CDR3. The order of the fields is V gene, J gene, CDR3 protein.

TRBV28	TRBJ2-3	CASRLPGESPDTQYF
TRBV20-1	TRBJ2-3	CSAPRPLAGGTDTQYF
TRBV19	TRBJ1-4	CASRRTGGEKLFF
TRBV20-1	TRBJ2-5	CSAGPRRETQYF
TRBV7-2	TRBJ1-1	CASNNDRVNAEAFF
TRBV28	TRBJ2-3	CASSPRGAGTDTQYF
TRBV6-5	TRBJ1-2	CASSYLGAGGYGYTF
TRBV6-5	TRBJ2-7	CASTGLGGEVYF
TRBV11-2	TRBJ2-5	CASSLGASGEQETQYF
TRBV3-1	TRBJ2-5	CASSQELASWTQYF
TRBV18	TRBJ1-1	CASSPSGDTEAFF
TRBV30	TRBJ2-1	CACGLNNEQFF
TRBV9	TRBJ2-7	CASSARTSGGRPHYEQYF
TRBV19	TRBJ2-3	CASGTGGEDTQYF
TRBV12-3/TRBV12-4	TRBJ1-6	CASSFQGSAPPLHF
TRBV5-4	TRBJ2-3	CASSFVTPDTQYF
TRBV7-9	TRBJ2-6	CASSSPTSGGAGANVLTF
TRBV14	TRBJ1-2	CASSQWTGGSYGYTF
TRBV5-1	TRBJ2-2	CASSFNGEPGELFF
TRBV20-1	TRBJ2-6	CSATKGGPGANVLTF
TRBV19	TRBJ1-5	CASSPLTVRNQPQHF
TRBV13	TRBJ2-6	CASSLRSGANVLTF
TRBV5-4	TRBJ2-2	CASSLTGQGVTGELFF
TRBV6-6	TRBJ1-1	CASSSTGRTEAFF
TRBV29-1	TRBJ2-2	CSGGARETGELFF
TRBV6-5	TRBJ2-1	CASSYSGANEQFF
TRBV6-5	TRBJ2-7	CATAGAPLYEQYF
TRBV6-2/TRBV6-3	TRBJ2-7	CAAADRGAKGTSGGAVGYEQYF
TRBV5-1	TRBJ2-5	CASSLARLAGYGETQYF
TRBV2	TRBJ1-6	CASTREGLGSPLHF
TRBV19	TRBJ1-6	CAGGTGNNSPLHF
TRBV20-1	TRBJ1-5	CSARSSNQPQHF
TRBV7-9	TRBJ1-1	CASRTQIEAFF
TRBV6-5	TRBJ2-6	CASSYRATSGANVLTF
TRBV5-6	TRBJ1-1	CASSFGRGIVMNTEAFF
TRBV7-8	TRBJ1-6	CASSFPGGGSPLHF
TRBV7-3	TRBJ2-1	CASSLAGGPFDEQFF
TRBV7-9	TRBJ1-1	CASPGLQLNTEAFF
TRBV6-6	TRBJ1-2	CASSDHTGGGGYTF
TRBV12-3/TRBV12-4	TRBJ2-7	CASKGTDSYEQYF
TRBV7-8	TRBJ1-1	CASSRTEGATLNTEAFF
TRBV7-9	TRBJ1-5	CASSLEALRPQHF
TRBV5-1	TRBJ2-5	CASSGNPGRQETQYF
TRBV3-1	TRBJ1-2	CASSQAEGSYTF
TRBV25-1	TRBJ1-4	CASSDWTGAEKLFF
TRBV30	TRBJ2-1	CAWSLNSGGLGKQFF
TRBV20-1	TRBJ1-1	CSALEWGANTEAFF
TRBV5-1	TRBJ2-7	CASRQEAWNSYEQYF
TRBV5-1	TRBJ2-2	CASSFLAGEHTGELFF
TRBV7-9	TRBJ2-3	CASSLDGDTQYF
TRBV29-1	TRBJ2-2	CSVDGDSANTGELFF
TRBV27	TRBJ1-3	CASSFDRSSGNTIYF
TRBV30	TRBJ1-2	CAWSQEVPRGYTF
TRBV9	TRBJ2-3	CASSVDGLDTQYF
TRBV19	TRBJ1-4	CASSPIPFRIEKLFF
TRBV24-1	TRBJ2-3	CATSDPGGAADTQYF
TRBV5-1	TRBJ1-2	CASSLAGEDYGYTF
TRBV6-5	TRBJ1-1	CASRSTGVDTEAFF